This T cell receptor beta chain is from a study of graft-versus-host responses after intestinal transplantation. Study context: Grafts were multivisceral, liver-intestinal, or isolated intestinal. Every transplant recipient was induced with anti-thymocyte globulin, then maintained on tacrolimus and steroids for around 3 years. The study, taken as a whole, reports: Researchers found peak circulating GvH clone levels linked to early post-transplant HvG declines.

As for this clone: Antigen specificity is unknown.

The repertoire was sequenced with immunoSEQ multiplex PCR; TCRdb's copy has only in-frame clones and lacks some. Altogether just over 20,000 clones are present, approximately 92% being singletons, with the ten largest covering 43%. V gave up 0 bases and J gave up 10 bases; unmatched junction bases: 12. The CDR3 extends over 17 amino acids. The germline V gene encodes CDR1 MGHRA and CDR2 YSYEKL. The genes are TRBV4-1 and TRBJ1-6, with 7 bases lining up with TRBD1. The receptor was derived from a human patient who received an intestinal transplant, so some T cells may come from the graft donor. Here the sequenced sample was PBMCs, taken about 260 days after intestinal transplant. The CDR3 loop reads CASSQEGGGGGMSPLHF. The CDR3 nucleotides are TGCGCCAGCAGCCAAGAGGGAGGAGGGGGCGGTATGTCACCCCTCCACTTT.